These 29 T cell receptor beta chains were all obtained from the same sample, sequenced in a study of OX40 agonist ivuxolimab in advanced cancers. Sequencing was performed with immunoSEQ multiplex PCR; in TCRdb, only in-frame clones are kept and a portion is missing. This sample has roughly 12,000 clones, with more than 75% found just once. Sequenced here: CD4+ or CD8+ T cells sorted from blood, sampled in a trial of the OX40 agonist ivuxolimab. The origin of the receptors is an adult with an advanced solid tumor such as melanoma, head and neck, liver or kidney cancer.

This rearrangement joins TRBV7-8 to TRBJ2-7; D not certain. Trimming pared 5 bases from V and 2 bases from J, leaving 19 bases between. The CDR3 is made up of 16 amino acids. The germline V gene encodes CDR1 SGHVS and CDR2 FQNEAQ. CDR3: CASSPLGGMYAYEQYF. The CDR3 nucleotides read TGTGCCAGCAGCCCCCTAGGTGGGATGTATGCCTACGAGCAGTACTTC.

The genes are TRBV6-5 and TRBJ2-3; D is unresolved. V was pared by 5 bases and J by 4 bases, with 7 bases between. Germline V lookup: CDR1 MNHEY, CDR2 SVGAGI. The CDR3 loop spans 12 amino acids. In DNA form, the CDR3 reads TGTGCCAGCAGTACGACACCAGATACGCAGTATTTT. As protein: CASSTTPDTQYF.

V usage is TRBV27 and J usage is TRBJ2-2, with D unclear. Trimming stripped 3 bases from V and 4 bases from J, with 9 bases between. CDR1 is MNHEY, CDR2 SMNVEV, per germline (reference sequence). The CDR3 has 14 amino acids. CDR3: CASSFLWSTGELFF. The CDR3 DNA reads as TGTGCCAGCAGTTTCCTCTGGTCCACCGGGGAGCTGTTTTTT.

The J gene is TRBJ2-1, the V gene TRBV10-3; D is ambiguous. Germline lookup yields CDR1 ENHRY and CDR2 SYGVKD. The length of the CDR3 is 13 residues. V gave up 2 bases and J gave up 7 bases, with 9 bases separating them. CDR3 DNA sequence: TGTGCCATCAGTGAGGAGAGAAGGAATGAGCAGTTCTTC. It yields the protein CAISEERRNEQFF.

The rearrangement uses TRBV27 and TRBJ1-6, with D possibly being TRBD1 (5 bases). Trimming left V 3 bases short and J 10 bases short, with 19 bases between. Germline values: CDR1 MNHEY, CDR2 SMNVEV (reference sequence). The CDR3 length is 16 residues. The chain's CDR3 is CASSFAGTGRRSPLHF. The CDR3 DNA is TGTGCCAGCAGTTTTGCGGGGACGGGGCGACGGTCACCCCTCCACTTT.

This sequence joins TRBV4-3 and TRBJ1-4; D remains unclear. V lost 0 bases and J 7 bases, leaving 0 bases between the germline ends. The CDR3 has 11 residues. Looked up from germline, CDR1 is LGHNA and CDR2 is YSLEER. CDR3 bases: TGCGCCAGCAGCCAAGATGAAAAACTGTTTTTT. The encoded protein is CASSQDEKLFF.

This clone was detected once. The rearrangement joins TRBV28 to TRBJ2-1, with a possible D match to TRBD2 (6 bases). V lost 3 bases to trimming and J lost 4 bases, with 7 bases between them. Germline assignment: CDR1 MDHEN and CDR2 SYDVKM. The CDR3 covers 13 residues. The CDR3 nucleotides read TGTGCCAGCAGTTTGGCGGGGTACAATGAGCAGTTCTTC. Translating it yields CASSLAGYNEQFF.

Here the CDR3 DNA reads TGTGCCAGCAGCGCCTCCCGGTCTGAAGCTAATGAGCAGTTCTTC. This codes for CASSASRSEANEQFF. J is TRBJ2-1 and V is TRBV9; unclear D gene. Between the trimmed V and J ends, which lost 3 bases and 7 bases, there was a span of 17 bases. Germline V gene lookup returns CDR1 SGDLS and CDR2 YYNGEE. This CDR3 comprises 15 residues. The full variable domain, its missing parts supplied by reference TRBV9 and TRBJ2-1, is DSGVTQTPKHLITATGQRVTLRCSPRSGDLSVYWYQQSLDQGLQFLIQYYNGEERAKGNILERFSAQQFPDLHSELNLSSLELGDSALYFCASSASRSEANEQFFGPGTRLTVL.

This clone was detected a few times. The V gene is TRBV6-5, the J gene TRBJ1-1; no definite D call. The V and J ends lost 0 bases and 6 bases respectively, with 8 bases between them. Germline CDR1 MNHEY, CDR2 SVGAGI. CDR3 length: 13 residues. Here the CDR3 reads CASSYSQAAEAFF. The CDR3 DNA follows: TGTGCCAGCAGTTACTCCCAGGCGGCTGAAGCTTTCTTT.

This chain uses TRBV7-8 with TRBJ2-3, with 8 positions matching TRBD2. The CDR3 spans 16 residues. Germline V gene sequence: CDR1 SGHVS, CDR2 FQNEAQ. J gave up 0 bases and V 2 bases, and 4 bases lay outside the gene matches. This CDR3 reads CASSLSASGSTDTQYF. The CDR3 DNA is TGTGCCAGCAGCTTATCCGCTAGCGGGAGCACAGATACGCAGTATTTT. Using reference TRBV7-8 and TRBJ2-3 for the parts outside the CDR3, the full variable domain is GAGVSQSPRYKVAKRGQDVALRCDPISGHVSLFWYQQALGQGPEFLTYFQNEAQLDKSGLPSDRFFAERPEGSVSTLKIQRTQQEDSAVYLCASSLSASGSTDTQYFGPGTRLTVL.

The rearrangement uses TRBV6-8 and TRBJ2-6; D ambiguous. V was clipped by 2 bases and J by 0 bases, with 17 bases between them. Germline assignment: CDR1 MNHGY and CDR2 SAAAGT. CDR3 length: 19 amino acids. The CDR3 sequence is CASSYAGPYEFSGANVLTF. The CDR3 DNA sequence: TGTGCCAGCAGTTACGCCGGGCCATATGAGTTCTCTGGGGCCAACGTCCTGACTTTC.

Sample share makes this clone medium-sized (0.01 to 0.1%). The chain links TRBV2 to TRBJ1-2, with D hard to call. The CDR3 has 12 amino acids. Trimming shortened V by 8 bases and J by 7 bases, and 14 bases separated the two germline ends. Germline CDR1 and CDR2: SNHLY and FYNNEI. In DNA form, the CDR3 reads TGTGCCAGCCCAGTGTATTCGGCTGGCTACACCTTC. Translation gives CASPVYSAGYTF.

This chain connects TRBV25-1 to TRBJ2-1; TRBD2 is a possible D gene (5 bases). V was clipped by 5 bases and J by 5 bases, with 13 bases between them. CDR1 is MGHDK and CDR2 is SYGVNS in the germline V gene. CDR3 length: 14 residues. In nucleotides, the CDR3 is TGTGCCAGCAGTTCCCGCGGGTGGAACAATGAGCAGTTCTTC. Translation gives CASSSRGWNNEQFF.

The chain couples TRBV6-1 to TRBJ2-1; 12 nucleotides agree with TRBD2. J gave up 7 bases and V 7 bases, and 2 bases lay outside the gene matches. CDR3 length: 13 residues. CDR1 MNHNS and CDR2 SASEGT come from the germline V gene. The CDR3 DNA sequence: TGTGCCAGCACTGGACTAGCGGGAAATGAGCAGTTCTTC. Translating gives CASTGLAGNEQFF.

This chain joins TRBV27 and TRBJ2-4, with a weak D call TRBD2 (6 bases). V was pared by 4 bases and J by 3 bases, with 19 bases between. Per the germline V gene, CDR1 is MNHEY and CDR2 is SMNVEV (reference sequence). The CDR3 has 17 residues. The CDR3 sequence: CASSSRWRDFGKNIQYF. The CDR3 region has the DNA TGTGCCAGCAGTTCCCGGTGGCGGGACTTCGGCAAAAACATTCAGTACTTC.

Here the CDR3 DNA reads TGTGCCAGCAGCTTACCCAGGGGGACGAACACTGAAGCTTTCTTT. Translation: CASSLPRGTNTEAFF. The chain recombines TRBV7-9 with TRBJ1-1; 7 bases agree with TRBD1. The CDR3 consists of 15 residues. V was clipped by 2 bases and J by 1 base; unmatched bases: 4. Germline V lookup: CDR1 SEHNR, CDR2 FQNEAQ (reference sequence). The full variable domain, its missing parts supplied by reference TRBV7-9 and TRBJ1-1, is DTGVSQNPRHKITKRGQNVTFRCDPISEHNRLYWYRQTLGQGPEFLTYFQNEAQLEKSRLLSDRFSAERPKGSFSTLEIQRTEQGDSAMYLCASSLPRGTNTEAFFGQGTRLTVV.

The rearrangement uses TRBV2 and TRBJ2-7, with 8 nucleotides matching TRBD2. J was trimmed by 2 bases and V by 7 bases; bases with no gene match: 10. This CDR3 spans 15 amino acids. The germline CDR1 and CDR2 sequences are SNHLY and FYNNEI. CDR3 sequence reads: CASIEGPGLAYEQYF. DNA for the CDR3: TGTGCCAGCATTGAGGGGCCGGGACTAGCCTACGAGCAGTACTTC. The variable domain in full, with the rest retrieved from reference TRBV2 and TRBJ2-7, is EPEVTQTPSHQVTQMGQEVILRCVPISNHLYFYWYRQILGQKVEFLVSFYNNEISEKSEIFDDQFSVERPDGSNFTLKIRSTKLEDSAMYFCASIEGPGLAYEQYFGPGTRLTVT.

The chain carries TRBV7-9 and TRBJ2-1; possible D gene TRBD2, 6 bases. This CDR3 contains 14 residues. The V end lost 7 bases, the J end lost 9 bases, and 19 bases lay between the germline ends. Per germline, CDR1 SEHNR and CDR2 FQNEAQ (reference sequence). In DNA, the CDR3 is TGTGCCAGCATCGAGCGGGTGGAGGAGGGTGAGCAGTTCTTC. Amino acids: CASIERVEEGEQFF.

This chain links TRBV7-2 with TRBJ1-1; TRBD1 might be the D (6 bases). Germline loops: CDR1 SGHTA, CDR2 FQGNSA. V lost 1 base and J 6 bases, leaving 6 bases between the germline ends. The CDR3 runs 12 residues. The CDR3 region is CASSLEGAEAFF. The CDR3 DNA is TGTGCCAGCAGCTTAGAGGGGGCTGAAGCTTTCTTT. Complete variable domain (other parts from reference TRBV7-2 and TRBJ1-1): GAGVSQSPSNKVTEKGKDVELRCDPISGHTALYWYRQSLGQGLEFLIYFQGNSAPDKSGLPSDRFSAERTGGSVSTLTIQRTQQEDSAVYLCASSLEGAEAFFGQGTRLTVV.

The chain couples TRBV2 to TRBJ2-7; 16 bases agree with TRBD2. J was trimmed by 3 bases and V by 9 bases; bases with no gene match: 8. Germline V CDR1 and CDR2: SNHLY, FYNNEI. The CDR3 consists of 16 residues. CDR3 residues: CASSGTSGRAGYEQYF. The DNA for the CDR3 is TGTGCCAGTTCCGGGACTAGCGGGAGGGCCGGCTACGAGCAGTACTTC.

The chain combines TRBV20-1 with TRBJ2-2; D uncertain. This CDR3 has 10 amino acids. Trimming removed 7 bases from V and 6 bases from J, with 6 bases in between. Germline loops: CDR1 DFQATT, CDR2 SNEGSKA (reference sequence). The CDR3 reads CSVLSGELFF. As DNA, the CDR3 is TGCAGTGTCCTATCCGGGGAGCTGTTTTTT.

The chain uses TRBV19 and TRBJ2-7; 8 bases line up with TRBD2. CDR3 size: 15 residues. Looked up from germline, CDR1 is LNHDA and CDR2 is SQIVND (reference sequence). J was trimmed by 5 bases and V by 5 bases; bases with no gene match: 11. CDR3 residues: CASSPSVGGADEQYF. As DNA, the CDR3 is TGTGCCAGTAGTCCCAGTGTCGGGGGGGCCGACGAGCAGTACTTC.

V and J are TRBV5-4 and TRBJ2-5; D possibly corresponds to TRBD1 (6 bases). The CDR3 runs to 14 residues. The germline V gene encodes CDR1 SGHNT and CDR2 YYREEE (reference sequence). V gave up 5 bases and J gave up 0 bases, with 11 bases separating them. Written as DNA, the CDR3 is TGTGCCAGCAGTCCCGGGACAAACCAAGAGACCCAGTACTTC. Translated: CASSPGTNQETQYF.

This clone appeared a single time. The chain uses TRBV9 and TRBJ2-1; possible D gene TRBD2, 5 bases. The CDR3 spans 17 residues. V was clipped by 0 bases and J by 7 bases, with 20 bases between them. CDR1 is SGDLS, CDR2 YYNGEE, per germline. In DNA form, the CDR3 reads TGTGCCAGCAGCGTAGTTGGCGGTCGTACGACTATGAATGAGCAGTTCTTC. It codes for CASSVVGGRTTMNEQFF.

The CDR3 loop is CASSVEVGAGYNEQFF. The CDR3 DNA follows: TGTGCCAGCAGCGTAGAAGTGGGAGCCGGGTACAATGAGCAGTTCTTC. This rearrangement joins TRBV9 to TRBJ2-1; tentatively, D is TRBD2 (5 bases). The germline CDR1 and CDR2 sequences are SGDLS and YYNGEE. The CDR3 is 16 residues long. The V gene lost 0 bases and the J gene lost 4 bases, with 14 bases spanning the gap.

With respect to this clone: Sequence at one end of the junction differs from germline and may be a read error. The V gene is TRBV9, the J gene TRBJ2-3, with D possibly TRBD2 on 7 matching bases. The germline CDR1 and CDR2 sequences are SGDLS and YYNGEE. The CDR3 spans 14 residues. CDR3 sequence reads: CASSAPRETGTQYF. CDR3 nucleotides: TGTGCCAGCAGCGCCCCGCGGGAGACAGGTACGCAGTATTTT.

The chain uses TRBV29-1 and TRBJ2-3, with D perhaps matching TRBD2 (7 bases). This CDR3 is 16 amino acids long. Germline V lookup: CDR1 SQVTM, CDR2 ANQGSEA. V lost 4 bases and J 4 bases, leaving 21 bases between the germline ends. For the CDR3, the DNA is TGCAGCGTTGTAGCGTTTTACCGCGGGGGCGCAGATACGCAGTATTTT. Protein sequence: CSVVAFYRGGADTQYF.

This clone rates as medium-sized. The junction and the germline gene differ at one end; a read error may be behind it. The CDR3 reads CASSFQGGETMDF. CDR3 DNA sequence: TGTGCCAGCAGCTTTCAGGGGGGGGAAACGATGGACTTC. V is TRBV5-4 and J is TRBJ2-7; TRBD1 or TRBD2 may be the D gene (7 bases each). Per the germline V gene, CDR1 is SGHNT and CDR2 is YYREEE (reference sequence). The CDR3 has 13 amino acids. Together with reference TRBV5-4 and TRBJ2-7, the CDR3 gives the full variable domain: ETGVTQSPTHLIKTRGQQVTLRCSSQSGHNTVSWYQQALGQGPQFIFQYYREEENGRGNFPPRFSGLQFPNYSSELNVNALELDDSALYLCASSFQGGETMDFGPGTRLTVT.

The chain links TRBV28 to TRBJ2-1; D call uncertain. V was trimmed by 7 bases and J by 0 bases, leaving 13 bases between them. CDR3 length: 15 amino acids. Germline V gene data show CDR1 as MDHEN and CDR2 as SYDVKM. CDR3 sequence: CASTLSLSSYNEQFF. In nucleotides, the CDR3 is TGTGCCAGCACCCTCTCGTTGAGCTCCTACAATGAGCAGTTCTTC.